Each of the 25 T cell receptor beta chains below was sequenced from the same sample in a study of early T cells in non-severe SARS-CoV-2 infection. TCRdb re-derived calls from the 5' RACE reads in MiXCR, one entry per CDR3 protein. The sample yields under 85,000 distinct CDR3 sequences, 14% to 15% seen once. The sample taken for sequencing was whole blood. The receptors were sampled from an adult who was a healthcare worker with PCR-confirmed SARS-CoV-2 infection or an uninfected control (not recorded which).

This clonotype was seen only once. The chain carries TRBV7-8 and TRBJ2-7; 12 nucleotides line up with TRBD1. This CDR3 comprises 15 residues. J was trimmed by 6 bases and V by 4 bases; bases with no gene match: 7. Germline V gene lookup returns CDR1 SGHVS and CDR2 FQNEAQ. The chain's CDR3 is CASSSSGTGGGEQYF. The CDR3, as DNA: TGTGCCAGCAGCTCCTCCGGGACAGGGGGCGGCGAGCAGTACTTC.

The CDR3 nucleotides read TGTGCCAGCAGCATCCACAGGGATAGCAATCAGCCCCAGCATTTT. Protein product: CASSIHRDSNQPQHF. The rearrangement uses TRBV7-8 and TRBJ1-5; D might be TRBD1 (6 bases). Trimming shortened V by 5 bases and J by 0 bases, and 11 bases separated the two germline ends. Germline lookup yields CDR1 SGHVS and CDR2 FQNEAQ. This CDR3 comprises 15 residues.

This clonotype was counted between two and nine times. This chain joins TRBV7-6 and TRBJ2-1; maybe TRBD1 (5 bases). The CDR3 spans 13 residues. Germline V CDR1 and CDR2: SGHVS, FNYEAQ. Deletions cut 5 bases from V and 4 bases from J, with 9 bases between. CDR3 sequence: CASSPTGYNEQFF. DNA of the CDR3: TGTGCCAGCAGCCCAACAGGTTACAATGAGCAGTTCTTC.

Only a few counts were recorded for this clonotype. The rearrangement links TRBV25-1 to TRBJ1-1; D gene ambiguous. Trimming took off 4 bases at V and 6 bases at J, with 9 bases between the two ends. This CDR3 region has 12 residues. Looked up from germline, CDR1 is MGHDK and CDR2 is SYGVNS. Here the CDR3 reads CASSATWSEAFF. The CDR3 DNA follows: TGTGCCAGCAGTGCCACATGGTCTGAAGCTTTCTTT.

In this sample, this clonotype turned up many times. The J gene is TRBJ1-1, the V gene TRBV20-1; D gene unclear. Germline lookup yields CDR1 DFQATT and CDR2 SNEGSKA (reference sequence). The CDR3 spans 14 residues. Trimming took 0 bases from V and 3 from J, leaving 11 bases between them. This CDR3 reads CSARERLSDTEAFF. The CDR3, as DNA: TGCAGTGCTAGAGAAAGGCTCTCGGACACTGAAGCTTTCTTT.

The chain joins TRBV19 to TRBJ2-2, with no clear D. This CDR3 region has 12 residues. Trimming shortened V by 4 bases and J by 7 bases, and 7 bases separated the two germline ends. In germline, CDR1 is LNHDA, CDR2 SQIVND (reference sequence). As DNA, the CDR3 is TGTGCCAGTAGTAATTTGGTCGGGGAGCTGTTTTTT. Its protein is CASSNLVGELFF.

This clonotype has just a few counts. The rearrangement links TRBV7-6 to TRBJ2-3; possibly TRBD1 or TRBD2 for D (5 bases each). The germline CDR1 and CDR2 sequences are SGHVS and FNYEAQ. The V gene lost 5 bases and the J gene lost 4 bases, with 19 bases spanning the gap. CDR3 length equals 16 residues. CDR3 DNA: TGTGCCAGCAGCCTCCGGCAGGGCCGGGGACCAGATACGCAGTATTTT. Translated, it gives CASSLRQGRGPDTQYF.

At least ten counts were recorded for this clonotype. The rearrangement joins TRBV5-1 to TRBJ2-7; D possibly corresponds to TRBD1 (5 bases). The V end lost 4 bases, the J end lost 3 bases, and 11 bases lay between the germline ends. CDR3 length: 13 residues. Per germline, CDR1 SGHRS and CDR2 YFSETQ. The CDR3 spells CASSRDRDYEQYF. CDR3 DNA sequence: TGCGCCAGCAGCCGAGACAGAGACTACGAGCAGTACTTC.

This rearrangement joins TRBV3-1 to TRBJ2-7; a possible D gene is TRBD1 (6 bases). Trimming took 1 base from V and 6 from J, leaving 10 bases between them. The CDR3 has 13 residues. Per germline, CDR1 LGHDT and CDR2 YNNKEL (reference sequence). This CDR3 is CASSQGTGIEQYF. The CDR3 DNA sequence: TGTGCCAGCAGCCAAGGTACAGGGATCGAGCAGTACTTC.

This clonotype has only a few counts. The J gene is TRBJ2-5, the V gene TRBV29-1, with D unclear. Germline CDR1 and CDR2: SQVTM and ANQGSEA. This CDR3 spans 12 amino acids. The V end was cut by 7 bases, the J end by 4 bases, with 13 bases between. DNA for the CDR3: TGCAGCGCCAGATTGGTAGTAGAGACCCAGTACTTC. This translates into CSARLVVETQYF.

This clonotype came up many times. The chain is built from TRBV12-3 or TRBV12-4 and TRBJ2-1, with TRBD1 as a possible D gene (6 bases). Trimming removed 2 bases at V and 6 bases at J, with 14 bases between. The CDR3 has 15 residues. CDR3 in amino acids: CASSLRQGMVNEQFF. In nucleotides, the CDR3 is TGTGCCAGCAGTTTAAGGCAGGGGATGGTCAATGAGCAGTTCTTC.

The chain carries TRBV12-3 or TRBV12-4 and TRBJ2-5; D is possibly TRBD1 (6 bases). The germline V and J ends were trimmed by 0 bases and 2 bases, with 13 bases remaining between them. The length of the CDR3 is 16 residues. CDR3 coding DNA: TGTGCCAGCAGTTTAGCGAGGGGGATTAATCAAGAGACCCAGTACTTC. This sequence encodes CASSLARGINQETQYF.

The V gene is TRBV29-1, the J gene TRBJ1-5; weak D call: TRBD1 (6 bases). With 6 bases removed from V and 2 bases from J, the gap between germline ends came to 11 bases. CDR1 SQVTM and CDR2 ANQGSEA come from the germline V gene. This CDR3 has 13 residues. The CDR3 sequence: CSVRAGGNQPQHF. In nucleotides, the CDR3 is TGCAGCGTGAGGGCAGGGGGCAATCAGCCCCAGCATTTT.

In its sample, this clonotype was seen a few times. CDR3 residues: CASTSPGGRVNPGELFF. The CDR3 nucleotides read TGTGCCAGCACTTCCCCCGGGGGCAGGGTGAATCCCGGGGAGCTGTTTTTT. The chain employs TRBV12-3 or TRBV12-4 and TRBJ2-2; tentatively, D is TRBD1 or TRBD2 (6 bases each). CDR3 length: 17 residues. Trimming pared 7 bases from V and 6 bases from J, leaving 24 bases between.

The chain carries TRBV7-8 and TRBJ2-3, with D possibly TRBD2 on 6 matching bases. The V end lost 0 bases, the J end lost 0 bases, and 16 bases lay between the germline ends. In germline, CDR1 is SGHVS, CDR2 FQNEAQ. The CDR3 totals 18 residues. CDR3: CASSLARLRGTSTDTQYF. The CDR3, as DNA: TGTGCCAGCAGCTTAGCAAGGTTGCGGGGCACCAGCACAGATACGCAGTATTTT.

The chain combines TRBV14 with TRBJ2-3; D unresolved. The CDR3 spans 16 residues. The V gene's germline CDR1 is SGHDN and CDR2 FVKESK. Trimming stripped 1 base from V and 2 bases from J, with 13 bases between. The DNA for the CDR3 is TGTGCCAGCAGCCAAGTCTGGGGAAAGTTCACAGATACGCAGTATTTT. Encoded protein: CASSQVWGKFTDTQYF.

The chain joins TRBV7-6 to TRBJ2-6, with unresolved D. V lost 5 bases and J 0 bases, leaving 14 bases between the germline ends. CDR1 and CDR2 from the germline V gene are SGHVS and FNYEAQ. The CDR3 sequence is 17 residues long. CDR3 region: CASSPKSWSSGANVLTF. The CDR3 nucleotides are TGTGCCAGCAGCCCTAAATCTTGGAGCTCTGGGGCCAACGTCCTGACTTTC.

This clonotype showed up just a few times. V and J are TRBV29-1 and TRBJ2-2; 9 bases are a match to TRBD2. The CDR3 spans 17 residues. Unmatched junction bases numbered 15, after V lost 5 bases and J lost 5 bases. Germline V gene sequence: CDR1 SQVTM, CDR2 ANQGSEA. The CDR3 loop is CSVRTSSGAPGTGELFF. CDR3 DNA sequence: TGCAGCGTTAGGACGTCTAGCGGGGCCCCGGGGACCGGGGAGCTGTTTTTT.

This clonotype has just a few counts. Here the CDR3 reads CASSGGWTMNTEAFF. The CDR3 coding sequence is TGTGCCAGCAGTGGGGGGTGGACCATGAACACTGAAGCTTTCTTT. The chain employs TRBV12-3 or TRBV12-4 and TRBJ1-1, with a tentative D call TRBD1 (5 bases). The CDR3 has 15 residues. V lost 5 bases and J 0 bases, leaving 13 bases between the germline ends.

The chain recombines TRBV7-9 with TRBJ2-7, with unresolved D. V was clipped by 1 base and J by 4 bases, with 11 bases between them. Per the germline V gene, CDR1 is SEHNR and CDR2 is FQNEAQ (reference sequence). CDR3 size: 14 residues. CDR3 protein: CASSLVGGPYEQYF. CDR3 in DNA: TGTGCCAGCAGCTTAGTGGGCGGACCTTACGAGCAGTACTTC.

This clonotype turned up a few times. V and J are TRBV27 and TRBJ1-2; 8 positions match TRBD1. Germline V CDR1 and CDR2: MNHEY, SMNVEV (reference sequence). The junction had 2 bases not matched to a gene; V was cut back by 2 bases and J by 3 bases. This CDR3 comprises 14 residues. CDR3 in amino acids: CASSLGTGHYGYTF. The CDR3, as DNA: TGTGCCAGCAGTTTAGGGACAGGTCACTATGGCTACACCTTC.

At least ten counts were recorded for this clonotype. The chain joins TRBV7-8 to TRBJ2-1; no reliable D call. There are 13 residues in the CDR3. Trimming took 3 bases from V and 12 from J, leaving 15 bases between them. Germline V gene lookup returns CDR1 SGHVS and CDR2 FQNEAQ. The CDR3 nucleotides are TGTGCCAGCAGCTTTCGCGGTTGGATGGTGCAGTTCTTC. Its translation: CASSFRGWMVQFF. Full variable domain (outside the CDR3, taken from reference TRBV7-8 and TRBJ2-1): GAGVSQSPRYKVAKRGQDVALRCDPISGHVSLFWYQQALGQGPEFLTYFQNEAQLDKSGLPSDRFFAERPEGSVSTLKIQRTQQEDSAVYLCASSFRGWMVQFFGPGTRLTVL.

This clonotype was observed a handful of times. The CDR3 DNA reads TGCAGTGCTAGAACTCTTAGGGCAGAAGAGACCCAGTACTTC. This sequence encodes CSARTLRAEETQYF. The genes are TRBV20-1 and TRBJ2-5; D is unclear. The CDR3 spans 14 residues. Germline V gives CDR1 DFQATT, CDR2 SNEGSKA (reference sequence). V shed 2 bases and J shed 3 bases, with 13 bases lying between them.

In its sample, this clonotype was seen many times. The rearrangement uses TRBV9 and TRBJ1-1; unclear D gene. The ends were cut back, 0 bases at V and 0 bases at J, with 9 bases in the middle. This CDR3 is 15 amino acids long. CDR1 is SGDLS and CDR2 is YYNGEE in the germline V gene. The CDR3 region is CASSVGAVMNTEAFF. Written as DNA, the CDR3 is TGTGCCAGCAGCGTAGGGGCAGTTATGAACACTGAAGCTTTCTTT.

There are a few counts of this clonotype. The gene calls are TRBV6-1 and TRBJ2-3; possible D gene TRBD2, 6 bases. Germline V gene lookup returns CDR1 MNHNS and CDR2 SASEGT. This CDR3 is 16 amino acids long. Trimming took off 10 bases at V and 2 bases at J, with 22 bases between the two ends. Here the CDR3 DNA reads TGTGCCACCGAATCCCCACCGGGACTTAACACAGATACGCAGTATTTT. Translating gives CATESPPGLNTDTQYF.